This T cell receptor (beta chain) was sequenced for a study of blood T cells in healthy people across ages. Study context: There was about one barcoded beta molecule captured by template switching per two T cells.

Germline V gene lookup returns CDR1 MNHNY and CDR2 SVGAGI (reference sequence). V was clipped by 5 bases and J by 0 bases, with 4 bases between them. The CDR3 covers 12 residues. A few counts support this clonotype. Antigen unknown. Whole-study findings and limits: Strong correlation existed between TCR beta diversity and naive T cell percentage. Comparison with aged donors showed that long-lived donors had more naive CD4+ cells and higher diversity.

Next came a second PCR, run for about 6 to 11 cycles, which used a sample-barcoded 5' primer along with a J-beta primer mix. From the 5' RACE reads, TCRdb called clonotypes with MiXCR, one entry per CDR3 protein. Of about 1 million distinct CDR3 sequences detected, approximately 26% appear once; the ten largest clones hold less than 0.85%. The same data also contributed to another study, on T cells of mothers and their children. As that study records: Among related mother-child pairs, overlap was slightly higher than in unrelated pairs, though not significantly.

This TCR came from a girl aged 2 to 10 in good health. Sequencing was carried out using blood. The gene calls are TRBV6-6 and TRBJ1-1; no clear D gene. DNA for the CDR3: TGTGCCAGCAGTAAAGTGAACACTGAAGCTTTCTTT. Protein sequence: CASSKVNTEAFF.